This is a list of T cell receptor beta chains from one sample in a study of cytomegalovirus exposure and HLA in healthy donors. The repertoire was sequenced with immunoSEQ multiplex PCR; TCRdb's copy has only in-frame clones and lacks some. The data show roughly 120,000 clones, around 79% seen once. The sample was PBMCs. The source is a woman in her thirties in good health and CMV-seropositive. The CDR3 runs from the conserved cysteine through the conserved F or W. Each record gives: J gene, V gene, clone size, D gene, CDR3 DNA, CDR3 protein. A D gene is named only where the DNA matches it firmly. Clone sizes are given selectively: once, few, many, or a class where the clone is expanded.

TRBJ2-2,TRBV7-6,.,.,TGTGCCAGCAGCGGACAGCAGAACACCGGGGAGCTGTTTTTT,CASSGQQNTGELFF
TRBJ2-7,TRBV6-5,.,TRBD1,TGTGCCAGCAGTTACTCGGGGGACAGCTACGAGCAGTACTTC,CASSYSGDSYEQYF
TRBJ2-1,TRBV6-1,.,TRBD2,TGTGCCAGCCGGGGGGGTTTTGAGCAGTTCTTC,CASRGGFEQFF
TRBJ2-1,TRBV19,.,.,TGTGCCAGTAGTCCCACGTCGGGCAATGAGCAGTTCTTC,CASSPTSGNEQFF
TRBJ1-2,TRBV5-4,.,.,TGTGCCAGCAGCGCCCGGACAGCCGACCCTGGCTACACCTTC,CASSARTADPGYTF
TRBJ2-2,TRBV5-1,.,TRBD1,TGCGCCAGCAGCTGGGCAGGGGGCGAGGGGGAGCTGTTTTTT,CASSWAGGEGELFF
TRBJ2-3,TRBV7-3,.,TRBD2,TGTGCCAGCAGCTTAACCGGACTAGGAGATACGCAGTATTTT,CASSLTGLGDTQYF
TRBJ2-4,TRBV19,.,TRBD1,TGTGCCAGTAGTACGCGTACAGGGGCGCGTAACATTCAGTACTTC,CASSTRTGARNIQYF
TRBJ2-5,TRBV9,.,.,TGTGCCAGCAGCGGCCGGGGGGCGCGAGAGACCCAGTACTTC,CASSGRGARETQYF
TRBJ1-1,TRBV28,.,TRBD1,TGTGCCAGCTCCAGCTCGGGACAGGGGTACACTGAAGCTTTCTTT,CASSSSGQGYTEAFF
TRBJ2-7,TRBV6-5,.,.,TGTGCCAGCAGTTACTGGGCGCAGGATGATTCCTACGAGCAGTACTTC,CASSYWAQDDSYEQYF
TRBJ2-7,TRBV5-1,.,.,TGCGCCAGCAGCCGCGACAGTTACGAGCAGTACTTC,CASSRDSYEQYF
TRBJ2-5,TRBV7-9,.,TRBD2,TGTGCCAGCAGCCCACCACCGGGGCGGGGGGACCCAGGAGAGACCCAGTACTTC,CASSPPPGRGDPGETQYF
TRBJ2-1,TRBV4-3,.,.,TGCGCCAGCAGCCCAGGGCTGGGGTCCAATGAGCAGTTCTTC,CASSPGLGSNEQFF
TRBJ2-7,TRBV25-1,.,TRBD1,TGTGCCAGCTCAGTTTGGACAGGGGGCTACGAGCAGTACTTC,CASSVWTGGYEQYF
TRBJ1-2,TRBV6-1,.,TRBD1,TGTGCCAGCAGTCGAGCAGGGGGCGTAAACTATGGCTACACCTTC,CASSRAGGVNYGYTF
TRBJ1-2,TRBV5-4,.,.,TGTGCCAGCAGCTTGGCCTATGGGGGAGGGGGAACCTATGGCTACACCTTC,CASSLAYGGGGTYGYTF
TRBJ2-2,TRBV4-1,.,.,TGCGCCAGCAGCCACGGACAGATCCTTGATTTGAACACCGGGGAGCTGTTTTTT,CASSHGQILDLNTGELFF
TRBJ1-5,TRBV28,.,TRBD1,TGTGCCAGCGGAGGTTGGAGGGGACAGCTCAATCAGCCCCAGCATTTT,CASGGWRGQLNQPQHF
TRBJ2-3,TRBV18,.,.,TGTGCCAGCTCACCTTCTCTCCGGGACTTAAACACAGATACGCAGTATTTT,CASSPSLRDLNTDTQYF
TRBJ1-1,TRBV6-5,once,.,TGTGCCAGCAGTTTGCACAAAATGAACACTGAAGCTTTCTTT,CASSLHKMNTEAFF
TRBJ2-3,TRBV11-2,.,TRBD2,TGTGCCAGCAGCCCGGGGGGGCTTGGAGATACGCAGTATTTT,CASSPGGLGDTQYF
TRBJ1-1,TRBV15,.,.,TGTGCCACCAGCAGAGACAGGGGATTCGGGAACACTGAAGCTTTCTTT,CATSRDRGFGNTEAFF
TRBJ2-1,TRBV7-2,.,TRBD2,TGTGCCAGCAGCCCCCAGGTAGCGGGGGGGATTGAGCAGTTCTTC,CASSPQVAGGIEQFF
TRBJ1-1,TRBV4-3,few,.,TGCGCCAGCAGCCAAGATGGGACACAAAACACTGAAGCTTTCTTT,CASSQDGTQNTEAFF
TRBJ1-3,TRBV7-2,.,.,TGTGCCAGCAGCTCGGACAATCACTCTGGAAACACCATATATTTT,CASSSDNHSGNTIYF
TRBJ2-5,TRBV4-2,.,TRBD2,TGTGCCAGCAGCCAAGAACCCCTAGCGGGGTTGGAGACCCAGTACTTC,CASSQEPLAGLETQYF